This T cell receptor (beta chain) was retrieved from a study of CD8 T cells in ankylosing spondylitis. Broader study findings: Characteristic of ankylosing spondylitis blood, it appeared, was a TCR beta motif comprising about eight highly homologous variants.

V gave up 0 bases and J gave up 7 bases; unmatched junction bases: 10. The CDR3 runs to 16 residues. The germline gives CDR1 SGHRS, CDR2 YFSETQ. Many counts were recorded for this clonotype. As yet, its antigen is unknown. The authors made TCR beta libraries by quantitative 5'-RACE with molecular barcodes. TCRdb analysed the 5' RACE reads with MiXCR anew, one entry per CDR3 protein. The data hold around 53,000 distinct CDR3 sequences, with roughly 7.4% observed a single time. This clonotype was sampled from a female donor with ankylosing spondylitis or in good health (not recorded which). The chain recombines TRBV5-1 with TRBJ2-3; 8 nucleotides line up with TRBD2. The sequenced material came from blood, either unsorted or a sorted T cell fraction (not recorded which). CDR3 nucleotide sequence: TGCGCCAGCAGCTTGGGGGCCTGGCGGGGGGTCCATACGCAGTATTTT. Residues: CASSLGAWRGVHTQYF.